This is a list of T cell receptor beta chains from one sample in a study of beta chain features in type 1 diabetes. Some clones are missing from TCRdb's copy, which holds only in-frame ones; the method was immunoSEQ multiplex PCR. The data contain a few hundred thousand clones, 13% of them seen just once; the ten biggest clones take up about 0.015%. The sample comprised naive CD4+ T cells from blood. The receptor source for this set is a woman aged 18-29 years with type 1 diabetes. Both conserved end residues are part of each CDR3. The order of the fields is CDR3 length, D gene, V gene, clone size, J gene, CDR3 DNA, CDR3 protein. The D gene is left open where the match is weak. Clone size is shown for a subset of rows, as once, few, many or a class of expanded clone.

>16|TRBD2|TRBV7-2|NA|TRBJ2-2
TGTGCCAGCAGCCCCCGGTCAGCGGGAGATGGCGGGGAGCTGTTTTTT
CASSPRSAGDGGELFF
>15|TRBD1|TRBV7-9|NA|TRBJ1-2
TGTGCCAGCAGCTTACGGGACAGGCCCCTTTATGGCTACACCTTC
CASSLRDRPLYGYTF
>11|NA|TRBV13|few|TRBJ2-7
TGTGCCAGCAGCTTGAACTACGAGCAGTACTTC
CASSLNYEQYF
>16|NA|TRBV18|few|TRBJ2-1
TGTGCCAGCTCACGAGAGGGGGGGCCCGTGGGCAATGAGCAGTTCTTC
CASSREGGPVGNEQFF
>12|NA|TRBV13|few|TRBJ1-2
TGTGCCAGCAGCTTAGCATCCTATGGCTACACCTTC
CASSLASYGYTF
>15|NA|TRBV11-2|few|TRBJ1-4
TGTGCCAGCAGCTCCCAGGGCACCAAGAATGAAAAACTGTTTTTT
CASSSQGTKNEKLFF
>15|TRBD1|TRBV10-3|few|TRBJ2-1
TGTGCCATCACTTCGGGACAGGGGTTTGCGGGTGAGCAGTTCTTC
CAITSGQGFAGEQFF
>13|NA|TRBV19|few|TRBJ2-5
TGTGCCAGCCGAGGGCAACAGGGAGAGACCCAGTACTTC
CASRGQQGETQYF
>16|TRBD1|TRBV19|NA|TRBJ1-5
TGTGCCAGTAGTCCTCATCCGGGACAGGGAAATCAGCCCCAGCATTTT
CASSPHPGQGNQPQHF
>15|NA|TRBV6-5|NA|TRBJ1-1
TGTGCCAGCAGTTACTCGGGGGCCATGAACACTGAAGCTTTCTTT
CASSYSGAMNTEAFF
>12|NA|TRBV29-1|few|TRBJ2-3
TGCAGCGTTGAATCTAGCTCCGATACGCAGTATTTT
CSVESSSDTQYF
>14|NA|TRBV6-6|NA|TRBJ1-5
TGTGCCACCACGTCGGGGAACGGCAATCAGCCCCAGCATTTT
CATTSGNGNQPQHF
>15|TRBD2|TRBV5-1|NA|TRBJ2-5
TGCGCCAGCAGCTTAAATGGCGGGAGTCGAGAGACCCAGTACTTC
CASSLNGGSRETQYF
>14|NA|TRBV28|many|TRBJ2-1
TGTGCCAGCCATAGTTGGACAGCGCCAAATGAGCAGTTCTTC
CASHSWTAPNEQFF
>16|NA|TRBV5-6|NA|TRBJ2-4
TGTGCCAGCAGCCCCTGGGGCCGATTTAACAAAAACATTCAGTACTTC
CASSPWGRFNKNIQYF
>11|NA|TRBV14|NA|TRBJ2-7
TGTGCCAGCAGCCAATCGCGCGAGCAGTACTTC
CASSQSREQYF
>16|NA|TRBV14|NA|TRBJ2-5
TGTGCCAGCAGCCAAGAGTCTAGCGTCCGGGGAGAGACCCAGTACTTC
CASSQESSVRGETQYF
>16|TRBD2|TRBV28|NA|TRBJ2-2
TGTGCCAGCACTCTATGGGCGGGAGAGAACACCGGGGAGCTGTTTTTT
CASTLWAGENTGELFF
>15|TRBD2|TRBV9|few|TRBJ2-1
TGTGCCAGCAGCGTAGATAGCGGGAGCTCCAATGAGCAGTTCTTC
CASSVDSGSSNEQFF
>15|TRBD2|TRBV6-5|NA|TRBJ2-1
TGTGCCAGCAGTTACTCCGCGCTAGCGGGATATGAGCAGTTCTTC
CASSYSALAGYEQFF
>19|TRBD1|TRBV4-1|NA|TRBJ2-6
TGCGCCAGCAGCTCCGACCGGGACAGGGCTATCTCTGGGGCCAACGTCCTGACTTTC
CASSSDRDRAISGANVLTF
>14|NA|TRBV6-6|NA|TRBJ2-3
TGTGCCACCCGAGGGGGTCCAGGCACAGATACGCAGTATTTT
CATRGGPGTDTQYF
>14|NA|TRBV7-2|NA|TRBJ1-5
TGTGCCAGCAGCTTAGGGCCGAATCGTCAGCCCCAGCATTTT
CASSLGPNRQPQHF
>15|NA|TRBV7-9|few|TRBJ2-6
TGTGCCAGCAGCTTAGGCACGGGTGGGGCCAACGTCCTGACTTTC
CASSLGTGGANVLTF
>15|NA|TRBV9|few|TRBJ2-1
TGTGCCAGCAGCGCTCGTGGAGTGTCCTACAATGAGCAGTTCTTC
CASSARGVSYNEQFF
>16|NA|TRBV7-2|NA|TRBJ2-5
TGTGCCAGCAGCTTAACGCCGCTACCAGGAGGAGAGACCCAGTACTTC
CASSLTPLPGGETQYF
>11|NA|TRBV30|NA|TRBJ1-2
TGTGCCTGGCAGGGCGCAGGTGGCTACACCTTC
CAWQGAGGYTF
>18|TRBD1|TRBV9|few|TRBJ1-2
TGTGCCAGCAGCGGAATCCGGGACAGGGGGGAAAATAACTATGGCTACACCTTC
CASSGIRDRGENNYGYTF
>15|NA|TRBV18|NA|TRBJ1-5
TGTGCCAGCTCACCTTACAGGGATAGCAATCAGCCCCAGCATTTT
CASSPYRDSNQPQHF
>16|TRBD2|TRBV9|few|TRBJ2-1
TGTGCCAGCAGCGTAGGGGGACTAGCGGGCCTCAATGAGCAGTTCTTC
CASSVGGLAGLNEQFF
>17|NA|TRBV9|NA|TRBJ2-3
TGTGCCAGCAGCGCTCCCGACCCAGCGGGCTGGGGAGATACGCAGTATTTT
CASSAPDPAGWGDTQYF
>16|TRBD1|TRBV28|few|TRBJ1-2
TGTGCCAGCAGTCCGACCCGGGACAGGAGGGACTATGGCTACACCTTC
CASSPTRDRRDYGYTF
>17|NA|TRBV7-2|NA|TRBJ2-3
TGTGCCAGCAGCTTATTTCAGGCGGGGACTAGCACAGATACGCAGTATTTT
CASSLFQAGTSTDTQYF
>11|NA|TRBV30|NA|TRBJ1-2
TGTGCCTGGACCAGGGGCAATGGCTACACCTTC
CAWTRGNGYTF
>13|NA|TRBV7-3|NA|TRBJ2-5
TGTGCCAGCAGTCCATTAGGGGGAGAGACCCAGTACTTC
CASSPLGGETQYF
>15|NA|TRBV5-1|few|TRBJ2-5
TGCGCCAGCAGCAAGGACCCCGGGGGCCAAGAGACCCAGTACTTC
CASSKDPGGQETQYF
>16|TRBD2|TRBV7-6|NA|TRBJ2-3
TGTGCCAGCAGCTTCTGGCAACGGGAGGCGACAGATACGCAGTATTTT
CASSFWQREATDTQYF
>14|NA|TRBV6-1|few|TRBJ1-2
TGTGCCAGCAGTGAAGCTGGATGGGTGCGGGGCTACACCTTC
CASSEAGWVRGYTF
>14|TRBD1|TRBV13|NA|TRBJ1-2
TGTGCCAGCGGAAGACAGGGGTCGCGGTATGGCTACACCTTC
CASGRQGSRYGYTF
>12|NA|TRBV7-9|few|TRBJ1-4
TGTGCCAGCAGCTGGCAGAGGGAAAAACTGTTTTTT
CASSWQREKLFF
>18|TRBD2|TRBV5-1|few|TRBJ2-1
TGCGCCAGCGGATCGGGACTAGCGGGAGGGCCCAACTACAATGAGCAGTTCTTC
CASGSGLAGGPNYNEQFF
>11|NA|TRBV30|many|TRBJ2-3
TGTGCCTGGATCGGGGAGGATACGCAGTATTTT
CAWIGEDTQYF
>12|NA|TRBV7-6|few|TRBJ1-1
TGTGCCAGCAGCCCGACTAAACAGGGTTTGCGCTTT
CASSPTKQGLRF
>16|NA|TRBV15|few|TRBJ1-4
TGTGCCACCAGCAGAGACCCGGGGGGGTCCAATGAAAAACTGTTTTTT
CATSRDPGGSNEKLFF
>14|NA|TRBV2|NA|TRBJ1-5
TGTGCCAGCGGGGGTGGACAGCAATATCAGCCCCAGCATTTT
CASGGGQQYQPQHF
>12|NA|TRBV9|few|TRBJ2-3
TGTGCCAGCAGCGTTAATCTGGATACGCAGTATTTT
CASSVNLDTQYF
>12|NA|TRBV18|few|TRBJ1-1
TGTGCCAGCTCACCACGTGAGAGTGAAGCTTTCTTT
CASSPRESEAFF
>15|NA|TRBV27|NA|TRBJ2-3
TGTGCCAGCAGTTTCCAGGGGCCTAGCACAGATACGCAGTATTTT
CASSFQGPSTDTQYF
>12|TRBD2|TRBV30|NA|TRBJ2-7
TGTGCCTGGAGGAGCGGGAGGGTCGAGCAGTACTTC
CAWRSGRVEQYF
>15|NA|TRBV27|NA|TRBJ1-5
TGTGCCAGCAGTCCACAGGCCGGCCGCAATCAGCCCCAGCATTTT
CASSPQAGRNQPQHF
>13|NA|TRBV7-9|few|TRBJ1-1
TGTGCCAGCAGCCAGACAGTGAACACTGAAGCTTTCTTT
CASSQTVNTEAFF
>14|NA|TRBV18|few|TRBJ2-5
TGTGCCAGCTCACCAGTTCACCTCCGGGAGACCCAGTACTTC
CASSPVHLRETQYF
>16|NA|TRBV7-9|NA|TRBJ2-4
TGTGCCAGCAGCTTAGCACAGGAGATAGCCAAAAACATTCAGTACTTC
CASSLAQEIAKNIQYF
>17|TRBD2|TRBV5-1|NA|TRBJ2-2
TGCGCCAGCAGCTTGTCCCTACTAGCGTTGAACACCGGGGAGCTGTTTTTT
CASSLSLLALNTGELFF
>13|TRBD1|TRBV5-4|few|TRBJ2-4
TGTGCCAGCAGCCCGGGACAGACAAACATTCAGTACTTC
CASSPGQTNIQYF